This entry describes one TCR beta chain. This clonotype was detected only a few times. What antigen it recognizes has not been identified. Base qualities are not provided; no much larger clone lies one nucleotide away. Donors were a few dozen systemically healthy Caucasian individuals from Russia aged roughly 6 to 100 years. Around 9.7 milliliters of peripheral blood were collected from each donor into EDTA-treated Vacutainer tubes. Ficoll-Paque density-gradient centrifugation was used to isolate PBMCs, with at least 6.5 million per sample. Trizol reagent was used to extract total RNA from the PBMCs, yielding at least 5.5 micrograms per sample. The percentages of naive CD45RAhigh/CD27high T cells were determined by flow cytometry on a PBMC aliquot from every donor. Library construction relied on 5' RACE. Data came from an Illumina HiSeq 2500. The second PCR ran for about 6 to 11 cycles and used a J-beta primer mix along with a sample-barcoded 5' primer. A unique molecular identifier was introduced onto each TCR beta cDNA molecule by a template-switch 5' adaptor carrying 12 random nucleotides. At least 3 million CDR3-containing paired-end reads were obtained from each sample. First-strand cDNA was synthesized from all RNA with the Mint cDNA synthesis kit, primed by a TRBC-specific oligonucleotide. Following uracil-DNA glycosylase treatment, a first 18-cycle PCR with universal primers M1SS and BC2_uni_R was performed on all cDNA. On the study's bioinformatics: Each sample was normalized by randomly selecting 1 million high-quality reads, each carrying a distinct molecular identifier. Reads with shared molecular identifiers were discarded instead of being binned into consensus sequences. CDR3 identification, clonotype clustering and error correction used MiTCR with a Q25 quality threshold and the strictest error-elimination algorithm. Lower-bound total TCR beta diversity was estimated with a nonparametric unseen species model using Euler transformation. TCRdb cleaned the public reads at Q25 with fastp, built clones with MiXCR and kept in-frame beta chains. One record per CDR3 amino acid sequence lists the most common genes and DNA. These V and J calls derive from TCRdb rather than the authors' analysis. This sample is represented by about 1,000,000 distinct CDR3 sequences; less than 50% of them were singletons. The biggest ten clones account for under 20% of the sample.

The source of the sample is a study of blood T cells in healthy people across ages (dated by TCRdb to between 2014 and 2017). In terms of the full investigation: In model experiments, template switching captured roughly one uniquely barcoded TCR beta cDNA molecule for every two T cells. The study measured age-related changes in TCR beta repertoire diversity using deep sequencing normalized with unique cDNA molecular identifiers. The donors were divided into four age groups: young (average around 16 years), middle-aged (over 35), aged (approximately 59) and long-lived (approximately 74). To avoid experimental bias, donors of different ages were spread randomly across the sequencing lanes. The study analyzed two additional independent replicas of 1 million unique cDNA reads from the same blood draw for two donors, one aged 18 to 30 and one aged 80 or older. What the study reported, not specific to this receptor: Donor CMV infection status was unknown, potentially confounding age-related changes in expanded clonotypes. The long-lived group showed more naive CD4+ T cells, fewer expanded clones and increased TCR diversity than the aged group, suggesting age selection. A strong correlation was found between observed TCR beta diversity and the percentage of naive T cells measured by flow cytometry. Observed TCR beta diversity per million T cells fell roughly linearly with age, and a significant reduction was already apparent by age around 40. Estimates of total diversity based on one million sequenced T cells were regarded as lower bounds and as underestimates. Conclusive comparison of naive and antigen-experienced compartments was prevented by the profiling of bulk unsorted PBMCs.

At the junction V is shortened by 3 bases and J by 9 bases; bases outside the gene matches: 12. From a lookup of the germline V gene, CDR1 and CDR2 are SGHAT and FQNNGV. The CDR3 measures 16 amino acids from cysteine to phenylalanine. The read is trimmed to its CDR3 DNA, 48 bases read in frame from base 1. Sequenced input: blood. Rearrangement joined TRBV11-2 to TRBJ2-1; TRBD1 lines up with 9 middle nucleotides. The sequence was obtained from a woman aged 55-75 years in good health. The DNA reads TGTGCCAGCAGCTTCATGGCCGGGACAGGGATGTCTGAGCAGTTCTTC. Its translation is CASSFMAGTGMSEQFF.